The 14 T cell receptor beta chains listed next were all sequenced from one sample in a study of CD4 T cells in relation to SARS-CoV-2 and coronaviruses. What these receptors recognize is not known. Clones were read by immunoSEQ multiplex PCR, and TCRdb kept only the in-frame ones, dropping some. The data hold about 40,000 clones, with roughly 85% observed a single time. The sequencing sample was made of naive CD4+ T cells from PBMCs, cultured in vitro. Subset meaning: naive CD4+ T cells isolated by negative enrichment. These TCRs come from an adult with COVID-19.

The gene calls are TRBV7-2 and TRBJ2-7; 10 positions match TRBD2. Looked up from germline, CDR1 is SGHTA and CDR2 is FQGNSA. The CDR3 spans 15 residues. V lost 1 base and J lost 4; bases outside the gene matches: 4. The CDR3 sequence: CASSLVAGGGYEQYF. CDR3 nucleotides: TGTGCCAGCAGCTTAGTAGCGGGAGGCGGGTACGAGCAGTACTTC.

This sequence joins TRBV11-2 and TRBJ2-7, with 8 bases aligning to TRBD2. Per germline, CDR1 SGHAT and CDR2 FQNNGV. The CDR3 contains 16 residues. Losses at the gene ends were 5 bases for V and 4 bases for J; bases not matched to a gene: 13. CDR3 in amino acids: CASSPYLTSGYYEQYF. CDR3 nucleotide sequence: TGTGCCAGCAGCCCATACCTTACTAGCGGCTATTACGAGCAGTACTTC.

The chain has TRBV5-1 and TRBJ2-2; TRBD1 agrees at 9 bases. The CDR3 runs to 15 residues. CDR1 and CDR2 (germline): SGHRS, YFSETQ. Trimming removed 4 bases from V and 5 bases from J; junction bases left unmatched: 6. The CDR3 coding sequence is TGCGCCAGCAGCACACTGACAGGGGGGACCGGGGAGCTGTTTTTT. It yields the protein CASSTLTGGTGELFF.

CDR3 protein: CASSLGGSQSGELFF. The DNA of the CDR3 is TGTGCCAGCAGCTTAGGGGGGAGTCAGAGCGGGGAGCTGTTTTTT. The chain uses TRBV7-6 and TRBJ2-2; D is perhaps TRBD1 or TRBD2 (5 bases each). V lost 1 base and J 7 bases, leaving 13 bases between the germline ends. The CDR3 covers 15 residues. CDR1 is SGHVS, CDR2 FNYEAQ, per germline.

The J gene is TRBJ2-2, the V gene TRBV5-6; TRBD1 agrees at 9 bases. The CDR3 has 15 amino acids. The V segment lost 2 bases and the J segment 7 bases; nucleotides outside the gene matches: 6. Germline lookup yields CDR1 SGHDT and CDR2 YYEEEE. CDR3 DNA: TGTGCCAGCAGCTTCGGGACAGGGATGATCGGGGAGCTGTTTTTT. This translates into CASSFGTGMIGELFF. Complete variable domain (other parts from reference TRBV5-6 and TRBJ2-2): DAGVTQSPTHLIKTRGQQVTLRCSPKSGHDTVSWYQQALGQGPQFIFQYYEEEERQRGNFPDRFSGHQFPNYSSELNVNALLLGDSALYLCASSFGTGMIGELFFGEGSRLTVL.

The gene calls are TRBV20-1 and TRBJ1-2, with 8 bases fitting TRBD1. The trim removed 3 bases at V and 7 bases at J, leaving 10 bases unmatched. Germline V gene lookup returns CDR1 DFQATT and CDR2 SNEGSKA (reference sequence). The CDR3 sequence is 14 residues long. The CDR3 coding sequence is TGCAGTGCTAGTGTGAGGACAGGGCTTGGTGGCTACACCTTC. Translated: CSASVRTGLGGYTF.

To note about this clone: An end of the junction differs from the germline gene, which may be a read error. The chain combines TRBV6-5 with TRBJ2-1; D gene ambiguous. From germline, CDR1 is MNHEY and CDR2 SVGAGI. The CDR3 contains 13 residues. CDR3: CASSDSLHNEQFF. The CDR3 bases are TGTGCCAGCAGTGACTCTTTGCACAATGAGCAGTTCTTC.

This sequence joins TRBV28 and TRBJ2-4; 9 bases fit TRBD2. Germline V CDR1 and CDR2: MDHEN, SYDVKM. There are 20 residues in the CDR3. The ends lost 4 bases at V and 0 bases at J; junction bases unmatched: 16. This CDR3 is CASSSGDYLAGPIAKNIQYF. Here the CDR3 DNA reads TGTGCCAGCAGTTCCGGGGACTATCTAGCGGGACCTATAGCCAAAAACATTCAGTACTTC. Based on the CDR3 plus reference TRBV28 and TRBJ2-4, the full variable domain is DVKVTQSSRYLVKRTGEKVFLECVQDMDHENMFWYRQDPGLGLRLIYFSYDVKMKEKGDIPEGYSVSREKKERFSLILESASTNQTSMYLCASSSGDYLAGPIAKNIQYFGAGTRLSVL.

The chain employs TRBV19 and TRBJ2-5; 9 bases agree with TRBD1. The CDR3 is 15 amino acids. Germline V gives CDR1 LNHDA, CDR2 SQIVND (reference sequence). J was trimmed by 2 bases and V by 5 bases; bases with no gene match: 6. CDR3 nucleotide sequence: TGTGCCAGTAGTGCCTCCGGGACAGGGCAAGAGACCCAGTACTTC. Translation: CASSASGTGQETQYF.

The chain uses TRBV19 and TRBJ2-3; possible D gene TRBD2, 6 bases. V was trimmed by 6 bases and J by 4 bases, leaving 8 bases between them. The germline CDR1 and CDR2 sequences are LNHDA and SQIVND (reference sequence). This CDR3 spans 12 amino acids. The CDR3 spells CASSGSADTQYF. CDR3 DNA: TGTGCCAGTAGCGGGAGCGCAGATACGCAGTATTTT.

V and J are TRBV7-9 and TRBJ2-5; 16 bases are a match to TRBD2. After removal of 5 bases from V and 4 bases from J, the junction contained 4 bases not matched to a gene. The CDR3 sequence is 16 residues long. The V gene's germline CDR1 is SEHNR and CDR2 FQNEAQ (reference sequence). CDR3: CASSTGTSGRVETQYF. DNA of the CDR3: TGTGCCAGCAGCACGGGGACTAGCGGGAGGGTAGAGACCCAGTACTTC. Full variable domain (remainder filled in from reference TRBV7-9 and TRBJ2-5): DTGVSQNPRHKITKRGQNVTFRCDPISEHNRLYWYRQTLGQGPEFLTYFQNEAQLEKSRLLSDRFSAERPKGSFSTLEIQRTEQGDSAMYLCASSTGTSGRVETQYFGPGTRLLVL.

The J gene is TRBJ2-7, the V gene TRBV13, with 12 bases that match TRBD1. Germline V lookup: CDR1 PRHDT, CDR2 FYEKMQ (reference sequence). J was trimmed by 6 bases and V by 4 bases; bases with no gene match: 16. The CDR3 loop spans 18 amino acids. The CDR3 reads CASSSRGQGAQREFEQYF. The DNA for the CDR3 is TGTGCCAGCAGCTCAAGGGGACAGGGGGCCCAGCGGGAGTTCGAGCAGTACTTC.

The rearrangement links TRBV19 to TRBJ1-3; D is unresolved. V lost 5 bases and J lost 3, with 14 bases in between. The V gene's germline CDR1 is LNHDA and CDR2 SQIVND (reference sequence). The CDR3 has 15 residues. CDR3 loop: CASSPPVGSGNTIYF. CDR3 DNA sequence: TGTGCCAGTAGTCCTCCGGTGGGAAGTGGAAACACCATATATTTT. Using reference TRBV19 and TRBJ1-3 for the parts outside the CDR3, the full variable domain is DGGITQSPKYLFRKEGQNVTLSCEQNLNHDAMYWYRQDPGQGLRLIYYSQIVNDFQKGDIAEGYSVSREKKESFPLTVTSAQKNPTAFYLCASSPPVGSGNTIYFGEGSWLTVV.

CDR3 loop: CASSPRGRNNEKLFF. The CDR3 region has the DNA TGTGCCAGCAGCCCGAGGGGCAGGAACAATGAAAAACTGTTTTTT. The J gene is TRBJ1-4, the V gene TRBV27, with D possibly being TRBD1 (5 bases). Germline V gives CDR1 MNHEY, CDR2 SMNVEV (reference sequence). V lost 6 bases, J lost 5 bases, and 16 bases lay in between. The CDR3 is 15 residues long.